The 2 T cell receptor beta chains below all came from one sample that was sequenced in a study of blood T cells in healthy people across ages. A second roughly 6 to 11 cycle PCR used barcoded and J-beta primers. TCRdb used MiXCR to reprocess the 5' RACE reads, holding one entry per CDR3 protein. Of approximately 880,000 distinct CDR3 sequences detected, around 48% appear once; the ten largest clones hold about an eighth. Material for sequencing was blood. Source of these receptors: a man aged 25 to 40 in good health.

This clonotype was seen a few times. V gene TRBV11-2 combines with J gene TRBJ1-5; D remains unclear. The V end was cut by 3 bases, the J end by 0 bases, with 6 bases between. Germline V lookup: CDR1 SGHAT, CDR2 FQNNGV. The CDR3 has 14 amino acids. Written as DNA, the CDR3 is TGTGCCAGCAGCTTGGTGGGTAGCAATCAGCCCCAGCATTTT. Its protein product is CASSLVGSNQPQHF.

A few counts support this clonotype. The chain combines TRBV24-1 with TRBJ2-5; TRBD2 matches 7 bases. Germline values: CDR1 KGHDR, CDR2 SFDVKD. V was clipped by 6 bases and J by 1 base; unmatched bases: 4. The CDR3 has 14 residues. This CDR3 reads CATSQRGVQETQYF. In nucleotides, the CDR3 is TGTGCCACCAGTCAGCGGGGTGTCCAAGAGACCCAGTACTTC.